Detailed here is one T cell receptor (beta chain). This clonotype was found many times. Which antigen it targets is not known. One base away there is no much larger clone; base qualities are not given. Starting from about 500 ng total RNA, TCRbeta-specific cDNA was produced by reverse transcription with a constant-region primer and ProtoScript II reverse transcriptase. Three nested multiplex PCR rounds, following a slightly modified ARM-PCR procedure, were used to build the TCRbeta libraries. Each of the first two PCR rounds ran for around 9 cycles and used multiplex TRBV1-TRBV30 forward primers together with a Cbeta reverse primer. A final 25-cycle PCR with Deep VentR polymerase added sample barcodes and Illumina adapters. Amplicons of 200-500 bp were gel-purified with a QIAquick gel extraction kit before sequencing. An Illumina HiSeq 2500 was used to sequence the TCRbeta amplicons, generating 250-bp paired-end reads. On the authors' methods: Reads were quality-trimmed with Trimmomatic v0.33, and paired reads were merged with FLASH v1.2.11 to recover full CDR3 sequences. V, D and J germline segments were assigned to the rearranged TCRbeta sequences using MiGEC v1.2.1b. Clonotype statistics, along with Shannon-Wiener diversity indices, were calculated using VDJtools v1.0.0. Except for diversity analysis, only each sample's 250 most abundant clonotypes were used in subsequent analyses to reduce sampling bias. TCRdb reran the public reads through fastp at Q25 and MiXCR, keeping productive beta chains. Rows are combined by CDR3 protein, so each entry shows the most common genes and DNA. TCRdb's processing, not the study's, gives the V and J calls here. In this sample the table shows fewer than 400,000 distinct CDR3 sequences, approximately 54% of which occur a single time. Over 15% of the sample is in the top ten clones.

RNA from unsorted whole blood was extracted with TRIzol reagent, and germline DNA was obtained with the DNeasy Blood & Tissue kit. Patients had chronic HBV infection and were treatment-naive at sampling. Before surgery, about 4 milliliters of peripheral blood were collected into K2EDTA tubes. These data are taken from a study of tumor-infiltrating lymphocytes in primary liver carcinoma (dated by TCRdb to about 2017). The study in broad terms: Between late 2015 and March 2016, several patients in China with histopathologically diagnosed primary liver carcinoma had surgical resection. Tumors of the five patients were stage T1-T3 N0M0 with maximum diameters of roughly 4 to 10 cm. High reproducibility was observed for the technical replicate repertoires, with mean shared-clone rates around 0.89 and correlation coefficients above 0.95. TCRbeta repertoire sequencing covered 35 specimens from 5 patients: around 25 tumor regions, 5 adjacent noncancerous liver tissues and 5 peripheral blood samples. Of the five patients (three men and two women, aged 30 to 69 years), four had hepatocellular carcinoma and one had combined HCC and intrahepatic cholangiocarcinoma. TCRbeta repertoire sequencing, expression microarrays and whole-exome sequencing were combined in the study across five regions of each liver tumor, with adjacent normal tissue and blood also included. Each sample produced about 3.5 to 7.13 million productive TCRbeta reads, and read depth showed no significant difference between tissue types.

V lost 5 bases and J lost 6 bases, and the count of bases not matched to a germline gene is 9. The germline V gene sets CDR1 to SQVTM and CDR2 to ANQGSEA. Inclusive of the bounding cysteine and phenylalanine, the CDR3 is 14 residues long. Just CDR3 DNA is preserved here, 42 bases in frame from base 1. The study at large found these results: Only a few patients were included in the study, and the authors note that the findings should be validated in a larger study. Repertoire overlap was found to be higher between tumor regions (mean approximately 35%) than between tumor-adjacent (approximately 17%) or tumor-blood (roughly 15%) pairs, consistent with antigen-driven expansion. Only the TCR beta chain was sequenced, so true repertoire diversity is likely underestimated because unpaired alpha chains were not captured. Comparison of CD4+ and CD8+ T cell repertoires was precluded by the use of bulk unsorted samples. The top 250 clones made up a significantly larger repertoire fraction in tumors than in blood (p = 0.039).

This clonotype was sampled from a woman aged 30 to 39 with primary liver carcinoma and hepatitis B virus infection. Material for sequencing was peripheral blood. The chain uses TRBV29-1 and TRBJ2-1; 8 bases in between match TRBD2. This receptor carries the CDR3 CSVSGLAPFNEQFF. The DNA sequence is given as TGCAGCGTTTCAGGACTAGCCCCCTTCAATGAGCAGTTCTTC.